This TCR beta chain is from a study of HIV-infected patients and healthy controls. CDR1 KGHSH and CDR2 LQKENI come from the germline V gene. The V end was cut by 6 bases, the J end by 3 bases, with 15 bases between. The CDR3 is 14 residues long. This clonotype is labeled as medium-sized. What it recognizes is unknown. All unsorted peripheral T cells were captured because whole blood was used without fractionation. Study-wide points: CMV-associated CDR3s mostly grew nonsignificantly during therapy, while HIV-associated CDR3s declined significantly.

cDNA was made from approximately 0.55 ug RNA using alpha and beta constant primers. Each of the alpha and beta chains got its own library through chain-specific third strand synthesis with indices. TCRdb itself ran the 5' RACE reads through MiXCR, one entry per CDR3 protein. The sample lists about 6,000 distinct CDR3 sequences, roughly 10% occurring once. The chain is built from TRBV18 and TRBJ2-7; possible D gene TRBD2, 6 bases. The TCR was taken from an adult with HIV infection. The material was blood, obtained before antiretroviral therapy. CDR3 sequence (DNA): TGTGCCAGCTCTCCCAGGCGGGGCAGCTACGAGCAGTACTTC. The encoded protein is CASSPRRGSYEQYF.